This T cell receptor beta chain was documented in a study of OX40 agonist ivuxolimab in advanced cancers. Overall study results and limits: Which antigen the expanded peripheral T cells recognized is unknown.

Produced via immunoSEQ multiplex PCR; TCRdb's table is partial and in-frame only. This table holds about 26,000 clones, approximately 85% found once. The germline gives CDR1 SQVTM, CDR2 ANQGSEA. This CDR3 contains 13 residues. Trimming cost V 5 bases and J 3 bases, with 11 bases left between them. As concerns this clone: Its antigen is as yet unknown.

The input for sequencing was CD4+ or CD8+ T cells sorted from blood, taken in a trial of the OX40 agonist ivuxolimab. The chain combines TRBV29-1 with TRBJ1-5; possible D gene TRBD1, 6 bases. The sequence was obtained from an adult with an advanced solid tumor such as melanoma, head and neck, liver or kidney cancer. The CDR3 sequence is CSVRQGFNQPQHF. The DNA for the CDR3 is TGCAGCGTTCGTCAGGGGTTCAATCAGCCCCAGCATTTT. Complete variable domain (other parts from reference TRBV29-1 and TRBJ1-5): SAVISQKPSRDICQRGTSLTIQCQVDSQVTMMFWYRQQPGQSLTLIATANQGSEATYESGFVIDKFPISRPNLTFSTLTVSNMSPEDSSIYLCSVRQGFNQPQHFGDGTRLSIL.